This T cell receptor (beta chain) is from a study of human T cells and chemical hapten exposure. Study summary: A roughly 2 cm by roughly 2 cm inner upper arm patch received 2% DPC for sensitization. Patches that contained 0.01% DPC were applied to the upper back and read at 6 days.

This clonotype was counted many times. Its antigen is not identified. TCRdb passed the RACE reads through MiXCR, listing each CDR3 protein once. The sample lists about 40,000 distinct CDR3 sequences; approximately 3.4% were seen once. Study-level results: TCRs above 1 in 1000 frequency stayed constant with DPC sensitization.

The V end was cut by 3 bases, the J end by 2 bases, with 14 bases between. CDR1 is DFQATT, CDR2 SNEGSKA, per germline (reference sequence). CDR3 length: 15 residues. Time point indicated: patch test 2, 6 weeks after DPC sensitization. Treatment noted: therapeutic diphenylcyclopropenone sensitization with weekly scalp DPC. The TCR sequence derives from a middle-aged man with alopecia areata. Some clones in this sample may be carry-over from other donors' samples. This chain joins TRBV20-1 and TRBJ2-1; no clear D. The sequencing here drew on whole blood, taken in connection with sensitization to the hapten diphenylcyclopropenone (DPC). CDR3 region: CSASHPAIAYNEQFF. Written as DNA, the CDR3 is TGCAGTGCTAGCCACCCAGCGATCGCCTACAATGAGCAGTTCTTC.